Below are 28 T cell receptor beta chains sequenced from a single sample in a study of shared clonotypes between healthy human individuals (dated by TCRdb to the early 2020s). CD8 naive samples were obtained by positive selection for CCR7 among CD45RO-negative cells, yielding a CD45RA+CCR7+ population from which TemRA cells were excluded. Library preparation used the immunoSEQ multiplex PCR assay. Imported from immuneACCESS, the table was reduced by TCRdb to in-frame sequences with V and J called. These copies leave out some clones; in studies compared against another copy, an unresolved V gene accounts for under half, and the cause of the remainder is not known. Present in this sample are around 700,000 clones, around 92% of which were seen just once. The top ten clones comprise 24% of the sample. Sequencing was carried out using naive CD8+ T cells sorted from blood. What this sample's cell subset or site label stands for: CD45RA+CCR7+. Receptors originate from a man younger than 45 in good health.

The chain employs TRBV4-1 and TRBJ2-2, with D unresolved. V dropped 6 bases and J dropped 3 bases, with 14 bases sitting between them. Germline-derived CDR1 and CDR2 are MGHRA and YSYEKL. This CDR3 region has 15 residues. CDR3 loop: CASRHSEFYTGELFF. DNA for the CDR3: TGCGCCAGCAGGCACTCCGAATTCTACACCGGGGAGCTGTTTTTT.

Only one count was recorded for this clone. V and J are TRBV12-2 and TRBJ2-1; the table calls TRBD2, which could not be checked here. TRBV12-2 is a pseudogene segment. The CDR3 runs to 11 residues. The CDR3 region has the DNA TGTGCAAGTCGCTTACGCGGAAAGCAGTTCTTC. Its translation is CASRLRGKQFF.

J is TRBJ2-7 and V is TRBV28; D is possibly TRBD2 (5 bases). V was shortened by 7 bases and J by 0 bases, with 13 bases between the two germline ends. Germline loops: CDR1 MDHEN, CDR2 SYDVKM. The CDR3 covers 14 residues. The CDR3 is CASTLGLGSYEQYF. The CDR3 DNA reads TGTGCCAGCACACTCGGACTTGGCTCCTACGAGCAGTACTTC. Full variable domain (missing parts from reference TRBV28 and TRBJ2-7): DVKVTQSSRYLVKRTGEKVFLECVQDMDHENMFWYRQDPGLGLRLIYFSYDVKMKEKGDIPEGYSVSREKKERFSLILESASTNQTSMYLCASTLGLGSYEQYFGPGTRLTVT.

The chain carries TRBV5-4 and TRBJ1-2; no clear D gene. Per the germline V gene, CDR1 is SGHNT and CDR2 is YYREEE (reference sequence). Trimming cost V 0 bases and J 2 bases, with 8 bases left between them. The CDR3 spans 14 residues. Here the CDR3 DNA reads TGTGCCAGCAGCTTGGCGCCTCCCAACTATGGCTACACCTTC. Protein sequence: CASSLAPPNYGYTF.

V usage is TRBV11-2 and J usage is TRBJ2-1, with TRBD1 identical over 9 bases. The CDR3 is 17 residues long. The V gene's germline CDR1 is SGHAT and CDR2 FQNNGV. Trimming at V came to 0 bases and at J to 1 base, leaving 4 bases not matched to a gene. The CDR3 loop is CASSLDYRGLSYNEQFF. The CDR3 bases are TGTGCCAGCAGCTTAGATTACAGGGGGCTATCCTACAATGAGCAGTTCTTC. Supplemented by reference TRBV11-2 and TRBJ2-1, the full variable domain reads EAGVAQSPRYKIIEKRQSVAFWCNPISGHATLYWYQQILGQGPKLLIQFQNNGVVDDSQLPKDRFSAERLKGVDSTLKIQPAKLEDSAVYLCASSLDYRGLSYNEQFFGPGTRLTVL.

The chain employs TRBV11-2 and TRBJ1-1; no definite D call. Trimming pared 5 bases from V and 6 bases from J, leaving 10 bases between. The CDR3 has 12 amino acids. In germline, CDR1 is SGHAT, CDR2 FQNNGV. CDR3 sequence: CASSATGAEAFF. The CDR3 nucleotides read TGTGCCAGCAGCGCAACCGGGGCTGAAGCTTTCTTT.

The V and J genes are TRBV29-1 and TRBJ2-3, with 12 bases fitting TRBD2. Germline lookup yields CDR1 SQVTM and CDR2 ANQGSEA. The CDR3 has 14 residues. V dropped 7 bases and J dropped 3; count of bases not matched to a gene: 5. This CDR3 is CSGKTSGRTDTQYF. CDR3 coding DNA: TGCAGCGGAAAGACTAGCGGGAGAACAGATACGCAGTATTTT.

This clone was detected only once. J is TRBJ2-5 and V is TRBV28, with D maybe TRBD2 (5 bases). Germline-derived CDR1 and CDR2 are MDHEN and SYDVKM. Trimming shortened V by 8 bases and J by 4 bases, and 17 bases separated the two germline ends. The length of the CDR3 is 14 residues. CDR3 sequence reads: CASEGGLLGETQYF. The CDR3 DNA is TGTGCCAGCGAAGGTGGACTCTTGGGAGAGACCCAGTACTTC.

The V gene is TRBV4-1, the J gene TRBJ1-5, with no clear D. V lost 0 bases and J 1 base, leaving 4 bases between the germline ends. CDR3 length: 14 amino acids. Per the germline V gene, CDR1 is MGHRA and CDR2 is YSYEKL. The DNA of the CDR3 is TGCGCCAGCAGCCAAGATGCGAGCAATCAGCCCCAGCATTTT. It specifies CASSQDASNQPQHF.

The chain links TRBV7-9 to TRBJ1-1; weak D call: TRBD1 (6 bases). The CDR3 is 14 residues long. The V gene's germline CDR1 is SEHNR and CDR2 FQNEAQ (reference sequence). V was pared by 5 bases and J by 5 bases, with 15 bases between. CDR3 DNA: TGTGCCAGCAGCCCTAACCCTCAGGGGACTGAAGCTTTCTTT. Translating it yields CASSPNPQGTEAFF. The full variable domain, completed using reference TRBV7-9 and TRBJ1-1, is DTGVSQNPRHKITKRGQNVTFRCDPISEHNRLYWYRQTLGQGPEFLTYFQNEAQLEKSRLLSDRFSAERPKGSFSTLEIQRTEQGDSAMYLCASSPNPQGTEAFFGQGTRLTVV.

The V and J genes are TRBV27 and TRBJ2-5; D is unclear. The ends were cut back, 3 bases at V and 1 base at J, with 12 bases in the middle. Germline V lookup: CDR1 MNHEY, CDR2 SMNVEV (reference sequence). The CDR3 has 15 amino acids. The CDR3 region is CASSFSRGPQETQYF. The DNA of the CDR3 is TGTGCCAGCAGTTTTTCTCGAGGTCCCCAAGAGACCCAGTACTTC.

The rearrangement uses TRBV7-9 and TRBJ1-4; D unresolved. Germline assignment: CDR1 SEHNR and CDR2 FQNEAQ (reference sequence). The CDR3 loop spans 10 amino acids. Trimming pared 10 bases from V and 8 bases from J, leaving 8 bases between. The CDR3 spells CAIKGEKLFF. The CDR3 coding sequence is TGTGCCATCAAGGGCGAAAAACTGTTTTTT.

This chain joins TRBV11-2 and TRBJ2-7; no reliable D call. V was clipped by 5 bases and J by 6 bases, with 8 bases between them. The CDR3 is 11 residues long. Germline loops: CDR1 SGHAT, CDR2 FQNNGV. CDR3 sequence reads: CASSKTPEQYF. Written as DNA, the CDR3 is TGTGCCAGCAGCAAAACACCCGAGCAGTACTTC.

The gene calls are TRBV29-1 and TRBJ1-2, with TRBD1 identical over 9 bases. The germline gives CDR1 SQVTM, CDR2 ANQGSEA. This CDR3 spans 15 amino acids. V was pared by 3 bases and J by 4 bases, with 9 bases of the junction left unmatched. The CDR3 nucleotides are TGCAGCGTTGACGGGGGAGGACAGGGGATCTATGGCTACACCTTC. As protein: CSVDGGGQGIYGYTF.

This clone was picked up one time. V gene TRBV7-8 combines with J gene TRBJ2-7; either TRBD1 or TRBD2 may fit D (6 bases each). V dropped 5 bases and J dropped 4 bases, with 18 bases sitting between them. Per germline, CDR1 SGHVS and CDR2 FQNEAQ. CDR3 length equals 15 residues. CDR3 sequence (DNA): TGTGCCAGCAGCGGACTACGGGGGCGTGGGTACGAGCAGTACTTC. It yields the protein CASSGLRGRGYEQYF.

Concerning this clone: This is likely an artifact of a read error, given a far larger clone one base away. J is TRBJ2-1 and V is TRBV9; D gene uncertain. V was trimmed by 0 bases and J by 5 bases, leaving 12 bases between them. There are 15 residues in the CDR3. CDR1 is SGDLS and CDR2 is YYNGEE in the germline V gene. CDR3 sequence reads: CASSVEKNTNNEQFF. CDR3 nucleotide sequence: TGTGCCAGCAGCGTAGAGAAAAACACAAACAATGAGCAGTTCTTC.

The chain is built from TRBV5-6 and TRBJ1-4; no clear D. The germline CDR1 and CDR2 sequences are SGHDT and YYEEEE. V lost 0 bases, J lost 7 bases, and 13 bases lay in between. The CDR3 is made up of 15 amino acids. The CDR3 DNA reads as TGTGCCAGCAGCTTGGTTGGCGGGAGGAGTGAAAAACTGTTTTTT. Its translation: CASSLVGGRSEKLFF.

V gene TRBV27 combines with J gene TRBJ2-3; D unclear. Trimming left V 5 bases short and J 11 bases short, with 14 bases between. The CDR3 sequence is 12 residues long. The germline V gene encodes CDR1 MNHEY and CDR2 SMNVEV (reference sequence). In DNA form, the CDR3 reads TGTGCCAGCAGTCGGCCCCAAAGGGAGCAGTATTTT. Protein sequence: CASSRPQREQYF.

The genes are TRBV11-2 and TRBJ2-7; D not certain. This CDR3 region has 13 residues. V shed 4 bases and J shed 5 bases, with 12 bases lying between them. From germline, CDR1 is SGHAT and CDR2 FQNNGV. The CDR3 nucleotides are TGTGCCAGCAGCTATTGGGTCCAGGACGAGCAGTACTTC. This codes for CASSYWVQDEQYF.

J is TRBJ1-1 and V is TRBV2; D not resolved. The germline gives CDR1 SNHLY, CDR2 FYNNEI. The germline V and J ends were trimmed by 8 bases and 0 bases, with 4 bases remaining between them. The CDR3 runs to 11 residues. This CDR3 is CASVVNTEAFF. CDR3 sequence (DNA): TGTGCCAGCGTGGTGAACACTGAAGCTTTCTTT.

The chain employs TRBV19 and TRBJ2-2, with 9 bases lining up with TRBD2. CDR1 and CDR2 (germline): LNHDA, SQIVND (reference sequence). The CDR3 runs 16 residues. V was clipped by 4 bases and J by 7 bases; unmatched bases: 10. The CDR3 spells CASSTQPSGNGGELFF. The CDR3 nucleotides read TGTGCCAGTAGTACCCAACCTAGCGGGAACGGCGGGGAGCTGTTTTTT.

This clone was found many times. This chain's CDR3 is CASSRTPLAGEGYNEQFF. The CDR3 bases are TGCGCCAGCAGCCGCACGCCTCTAGCGGGAGAGGGCTACAATGAGCAGTTCTTC. J is TRBJ2-1 and V is TRBV4-1; TRBD2 matches at 10 bases. The CDR3 has 18 amino acids. Trimming cost V 4 bases and J 3 bases; bases outside gene matches: 12. Germline loops: CDR1 MGHRA, CDR2 YSYEKL.

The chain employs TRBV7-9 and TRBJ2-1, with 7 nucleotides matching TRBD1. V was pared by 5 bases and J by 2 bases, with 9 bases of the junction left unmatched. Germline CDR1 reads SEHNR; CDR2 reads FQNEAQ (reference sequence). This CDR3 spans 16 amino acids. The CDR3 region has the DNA TGTGCCAGCAGCCCCAGGGGGACACCTACCTACAATGAGCAGTTCTTC. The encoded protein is CASSPRGTPTYNEQFF.

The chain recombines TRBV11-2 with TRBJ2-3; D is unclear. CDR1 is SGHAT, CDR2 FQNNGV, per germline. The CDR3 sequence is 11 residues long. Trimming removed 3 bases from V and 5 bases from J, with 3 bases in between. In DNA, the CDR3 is TGTGCCAGCAGCTTCCAAGATACGCAGTATTTT. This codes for CASSFQDTQYF.

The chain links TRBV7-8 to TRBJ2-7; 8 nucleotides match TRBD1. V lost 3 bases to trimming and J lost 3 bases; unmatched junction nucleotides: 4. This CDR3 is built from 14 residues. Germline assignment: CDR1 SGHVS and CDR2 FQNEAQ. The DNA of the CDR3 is TGTGCCAGCAGCTTCCGGGACAGGAGCTACGAGCAGTACTTC. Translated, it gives CASSFRDRSYEQYF.

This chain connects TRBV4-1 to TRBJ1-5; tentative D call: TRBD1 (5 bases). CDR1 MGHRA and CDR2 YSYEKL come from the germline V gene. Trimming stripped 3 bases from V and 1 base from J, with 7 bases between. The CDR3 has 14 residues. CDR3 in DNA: TGCGCCAGCAGCCATAGACAGAGCAATCAGCCCCAGCATTTT. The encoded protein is CASSHRQSNQPQHF.

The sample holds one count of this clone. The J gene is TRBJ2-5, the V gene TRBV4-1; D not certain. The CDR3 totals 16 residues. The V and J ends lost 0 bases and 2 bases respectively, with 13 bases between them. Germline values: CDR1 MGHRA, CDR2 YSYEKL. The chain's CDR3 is CASSQDFQQLQETQYF. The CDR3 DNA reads TGCGCCAGCAGCCAAGACTTCCAGCAGTTACAAGAGACCCAGTACTTC.

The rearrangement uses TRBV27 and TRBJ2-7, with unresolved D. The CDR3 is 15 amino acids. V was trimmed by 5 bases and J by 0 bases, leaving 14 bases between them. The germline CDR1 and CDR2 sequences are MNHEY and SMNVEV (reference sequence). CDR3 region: CASSTAARSSYEQYF. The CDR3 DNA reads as TGTGCCAGCAGTACCGCCGCCCGGAGCTCCTACGAGCAGTACTTC.